These 17 T cell receptor beta chains share one sample of origin, sequenced in a study of shared T cell receptors in the human thymus. Here immunoSEQ multiplex PCR was the method, and the copy in TCRdb shows in-frame clones only, minus some. The table includes 700,000 or so clones, approximately 85% detected once. Another study also made use of these data, one on human thymus T cells.

The sequencing sample was made of thymocytes. Every receptor here comes from a girl in the first two years of life with a congenital heart defect.

This sequence joins TRBV6-1 and TRBJ2-7, with D tentatively TRBD2 (5 bases). V gave up 6 bases and J gave up 1 base, with 16 bases separating them. The germline gives CDR1 MNHNS, CDR2 SASEGT. The CDR3 runs to 15 residues. CDR3 bases: TGTGCCAGCAGAGTCGCGGGTGATATATCCTACGAGCAGTACTTC. Translated: CASRVAGDISYEQYF.

The chain combines TRBV25-1 with TRBJ1-2; D ambiguous. V was shortened by 10 bases and J by 6 bases, with 12 bases between the two germline ends. The V gene's germline CDR1 is MGHDK and CDR2 SYGVNS. There are 11 residues in the CDR3. The CDR3 DNA is TGTGCCACCCGTCACAAGAATGGCTACACCTTC. Amino acids: CATRHKNGYTF.

This rearrangement joins TRBV15 to TRBJ2-1; perhaps TRBD1 as D (6 bases). With 1 base removed from V and 6 bases from J, the gap between germline ends came to 16 bases. Germline V gene lookup returns CDR1 LNHNV and CDR2 YYDKDF (reference sequence). The CDR3 spans 16 residues. Written as DNA, the CDR3 is TGTGCCACCAGCAGAGTGGGCGGTTCGGACAGCAATGAGCAGTTCTTC. It encodes CATSRVGGSDSNEQFF.

V is TRBV4-1 and J is TRBJ1-1; 7 nucleotides agree with TRBD1. CDR3 length: 18 amino acids. Germline V gives CDR1 MGHRA, CDR2 YSYEKL. With V trimmed by 3 bases and J by 0 bases, 13 bases remained unmatched. DNA of the CDR3: TGCGCCAGCAGCCACCAGTCCCCCTGGACAGGCATGAACACTGAAGCTTTCTTT. It yields the protein CASSHQSPWTGMNTEAFF.

J is TRBJ2-7 and V is TRBV4-3, with D possibly being TRBD1 (6 bases). With 0 bases removed from V and 4 bases from J, the gap between germline ends came to 19 bases. The CDR3 runs 17 residues. The germline V gene encodes CDR1 LGHNA and CDR2 YSLEER. The CDR3 DNA follows: TGCGCCAGCAGCCAAGATCGAACAGGGCTGCCGAGGTACGAGCAGTACTTC. Protein sequence: CASSQDRTGLPRYEQYF.

V and J are TRBV6-1 and TRBJ2-7; 10 bases map to TRBD2. Germline CDR1 reads MNHNS; CDR2 reads SASEGT. The CDR3 sequence is 14 residues long. The V gene end was trimmed by 4 bases and the J gene end by 0 bases; junction bases not matched to a gene: 0. The CDR3 coding sequence is TGTGCCAGCAGTGGGACTAGCGGCTCCTACGAGCAGTACTTC. This codes for CASSGTSGSYEQYF.

The table lists this clone with a few counts. The chain carries TRBV29-1 and TRBJ2-2; TRBD2 might be the D (5 bases). The ends were cut back, 0 bases at V and 8 bases at J, with 13 bases in the middle. The CDR3 loop spans 14 amino acids. Germline values: CDR1 SQVTM, CDR2 ANQGSEA. The CDR3 DNA follows: TGCAGCGTTGAAGAGAAAACCCGCGGGGGGGAGCTGTTTTTT. Amino acid sequence: CSVEEKTRGGELFF.

The chain employs TRBV4-1 and TRBJ2-7; D gene unclear. The CDR3 sequence is 14 residues long. With 4 bases removed from V and 3 bases from J, the gap between germline ends came to 13 bases. Germline assignment: CDR1 MGHRA and CDR2 YSYEKL. The CDR3 region is CASSRDITYYEQYF. Written as DNA, the CDR3 is TGCGCCAGCAGCCGAGACATAACCTACTACGAGCAGTACTTC.

The V and J genes are TRBV11-1 and TRBJ2-7, with 9 nucleotides matching TRBD1. Trimming at V came to 6 bases and at J to 2 bases, leaving 5 bases not matched to a gene. Germline values: CDR1 SGHAT, CDR2 FQDESV (reference sequence). The CDR3 covers 14 residues. CDR3 coding DNA: TGTGCCAGCAGAGCGGGGACAGGGACCTACGAGCAGTACTTC. It encodes CASRAGTGTYEQYF.

The chain has TRBV11-2 and TRBJ1-2, with 7 nucleotides matching TRBD1. The germline gives CDR1 SGHAT, CDR2 FQNNGV. This CDR3 has 18 residues. Trimming at V came to 0 bases and at J to 7 bases, leaving 17 bases not matched to a gene. This CDR3 is CASSLDWGTAPRLAGYTF. CDR3 nucleotide sequence: TGTGCCAGCAGCTTAGATTGGGGGACAGCACCCCGTCTGGCTGGCTACACCTTC.

This chain uses TRBV6-6 with TRBJ2-7, with 7 bases lining up with TRBD1. The CDR3 spans 13 residues. V lost 7 bases, J lost 3 bases, and 6 bases stayed unmatched. Per the germline V gene, CDR1 is MNHNY and CDR2 is SVGAGI (reference sequence). The CDR3 loop is CASKGRDSYEQYF. The CDR3 DNA is TGTGCCAGCAAAGGACGGGACAGCTACGAGCAGTACTTC.

This clone has only a few counts. This chain joins TRBV19 and TRBJ1-2, with 7 bases identical to TRBD1. This CDR3 is 12 amino acids long. Looked up from germline, CDR1 is LNHDA and CDR2 is SQIVND (reference sequence). With V trimmed by 10 bases and J by 5 bases, 7 bases remained unmatched. DNA for the CDR3: TGTGCCACTCAAGGGACAGTATATGGCTACACCTTC. Amino acid sequence: CATQGTVYGYTF.

The chain couples TRBV18 to TRBJ1-1; 7 bases line up with TRBD1. Looked up from germline, CDR1 is KGHSH and CDR2 is LQKENI. The ends lost 1 base at V and 3 bases at J; junction bases unmatched: 2. CDR3 length: 14 residues. CDR3 region: CASSPRTGDTEAFF. The CDR3 DNA reads as TGTGCCAGCTCACCACGAACAGGGGACACTGAAGCTTTCTTT.

This clone has just one count. V usage is TRBV5-1 and J usage is TRBJ2-5; 7 positions agree with TRBD2. The germline CDR1 and CDR2 sequences are SGHRS and YFSETQ. The V segment lost 6 bases and the J segment 3 bases; nucleotides outside the gene matches: 11. The CDR3 runs to 15 residues. The CDR3 region has the DNA TGCGCCAGCACGGGGGAGGTCCTAGCGGAAGAGACCCAGTACTTC. Translation: CASTGEVLAEETQYF.

This chain uses TRBV28 with TRBJ1-1, with TRBD1 matching over 8 bases. The germline gives CDR1 MDHEN, CDR2 SYDVKM. Trimming cost V 3 bases and J 6 bases; bases outside gene matches: 6. This CDR3 is 14 amino acids long. The CDR3 coding sequence is TGTGCCAGCAGTTTCGACAGGGGTTGGGCTGAAGCTTTCTTT. Residues: CASSFDRGWAEAFF.

The V gene is TRBV25-1, the J gene TRBJ2-7; D is perhaps TRBD1 (5 bases). Trimming removed 5 bases at V and 2 bases at J, with 22 bases between. CDR1 MGHDK and CDR2 SYGVNS come from the germline V gene. The CDR3 is 17 amino acids. CDR3 protein: CASSPPGLGRPTYEQYF. The CDR3 DNA sequence: TGTGCCAGCAGTCCCCCAGGGCTAGGAAGACCCACCTACGAGCAGTACTTC.

The chain links TRBV4-3 to TRBJ1-5; perhaps TRBD1 as D (6 bases). V lost 0 bases, J lost 0 bases, and 24 bases lay in between. The CDR3 is 21 amino acids. Germline V gene lookup returns CDR1 LGHNA and CDR2 YSLEER. The DNA of the CDR3 is TGCGCCAGCAGCCAAGAAGCCAACCGTAACGGACAGACAAATAGCAATCAGCCCCAGCATTTT. The encoded protein is CASSQEANRNGQTNSNQPQHF.